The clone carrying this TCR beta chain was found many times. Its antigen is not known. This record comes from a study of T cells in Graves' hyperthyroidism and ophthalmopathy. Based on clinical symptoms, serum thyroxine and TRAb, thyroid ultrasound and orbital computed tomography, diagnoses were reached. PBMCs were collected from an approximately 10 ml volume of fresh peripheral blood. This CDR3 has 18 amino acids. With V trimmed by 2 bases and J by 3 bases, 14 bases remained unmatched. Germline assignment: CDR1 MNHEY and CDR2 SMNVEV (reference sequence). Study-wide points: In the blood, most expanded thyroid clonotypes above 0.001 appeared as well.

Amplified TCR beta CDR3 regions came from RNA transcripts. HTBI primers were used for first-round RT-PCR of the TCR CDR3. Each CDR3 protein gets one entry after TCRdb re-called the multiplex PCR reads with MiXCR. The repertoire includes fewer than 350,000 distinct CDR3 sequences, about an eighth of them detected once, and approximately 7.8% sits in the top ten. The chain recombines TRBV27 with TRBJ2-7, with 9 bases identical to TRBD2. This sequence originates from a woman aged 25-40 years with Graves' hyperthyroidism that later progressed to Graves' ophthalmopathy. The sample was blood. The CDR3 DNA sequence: TGTGCCAGCAGTTTAGGTGTAATGGGCGGGAGGGCCCTCTACGAGCAGTACTTC. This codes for CASSLGVMGGRALYEQYF.